The clone carrying this T cell receptor (beta chain) occurred many times. What it recognizes is unknown. This record comes from a study of T cells in Graves' hyperthyroidism and ophthalmopathy. Across the study: Once the initial diagnosis was made, peripheral blood was obtained before any treatment. Study outcomes and limitations: Most thyroid clonotypes expanded above 0.001 were also detected in blood. Ophthalmopathy was told apart from stable hyperthyroidism by a 13 V-J model.

Uncontrolled infection, other autoimmune disease, pregnancy or lactation excluded patients. The CDR3 contains 16 residues. The germline CDR1 and CDR2 sequences are SEHNR and FQNEAQ (reference sequence). V was cut by 5 bases and J by 4 bases, with 18 bases left in between. Amplification yielded TCR beta CDR3 regions, with RNA transcripts as the source. First-round RT-PCR of the TCR CDR3 relied on the HTBI primer set. TCRdb independently ran MiXCR on the multiplex PCR reads; one entry per CDR3 protein. The data contain about 380,000 distinct CDR3 sequences, around 13% of them singletons. V usage is TRBV7-9 and J usage is TRBJ2-4; possible D gene TRBD1, 6 bases. The source is a woman in her 30s with Graves' ophthalmopathy. Sequencing input: blood. CDR3 in DNA: TGTGCCAGCAGCACACCCAGACAGGACCTAAAAAACATTCAGTACTTC. It is translated as CASSTPRQDLKNIQYF.